The 24 T cell receptor beta chains presented below share a single source sample, sequenced in a study of cytomegalovirus exposure and HLA in healthy donors. Researchers ran the PCR with 60 Vbeta and 13 Jbeta primers. The data were produced by immunoSEQ multiplex PCR, yet TCRdb's version contains in-frame clones alone and is incomplete. The repertoire holds about 150,000 clones, with 75% as singletons. The sample consisted of PBMCs. The receptors stem from a man in his late teens or twenties in good health and CMV-seronegative.

The V call is TRBV28, the J call TRBJ1-4, with TRBD1 identical over 8 bases. J gave up 6 bases and V 2 bases, and 14 bases lay outside the gene matches. CDR1 MDHEN and CDR2 SYDVKM come from the germline V gene. This CDR3 comprises 18 residues. The CDR3 spells CASSLGFQGTGGDEKLFF. The CDR3 DNA reads as TGTGCCAGCAGTTTAGGCTTCCAAGGGACAGGTGGGGATGAAAAACTGTTTTTT.

The V call is TRBV18, the J call TRBJ2-3; TRBD2 aligns across 13 bases. CDR1 is KGHSH and CDR2 is LQKENI in the germline V gene. Unmatched junction bases numbered 6, after V lost 3 bases and J lost 0 bases. CDR3 size: 18 residues. The CDR3 DNA follows: TGTGCCAGCTCACCGGGGACTAGCGGGGCCACTAGCACAGATACGCAGTATTTT. This encodes CASSPGTSGATSTDTQYF.

This clone has just a few counts. V and J are TRBV7-7 and TRBJ2-5; 14 nucleotides agree with TRBD2. CDR3 length: 14 amino acids. The germline V gene has CDR1 SSHAT and CDR2 FNYEAQ (reference sequence). Germline trimming cut 5 bases from V and 5 bases from J; bases unmatched to any gene: 1. This CDR3 reads CASSRTSGRETQYF. CDR3 DNA: TGTGCCAGCAGCCGGACTAGCGGGAGGGAGACCCAGTACTTC.

The chain links TRBV29-1 to TRBJ2-5; 7 bases match TRBD1. The V gene's germline CDR1 is SQVTM and CDR2 ANQGSEA. CDR3 size: 13 residues. The junction had 16 bases not matched to a gene; V was cut back by 7 bases and J by 11 bases. CDR3 sequence reads: CSAGQSVLSEQYF. As DNA, the CDR3 is TGCAGCGCGGGACAGAGCGTCCTATCGGAGCAGTACTTC.

The count of this clone is one. Here the CDR3 DNA reads TGTGCCAGCAGTTACTACTCCGGGACAGGCTACGAGCAGTACTTC. Protein sequence: CASSYYSGTGYEQYF. The J gene is TRBJ2-5, the V gene TRBV6-5, with 8 positions matching TRBD1. TRBJ2-7 matches the DNA end more closely, so the J call is doubtful. CDR3 size: 15 residues. CDR1 MNHEY and CDR2 SVGAGI come from the germline V gene.

The chain uses TRBV7-9 and TRBJ2-1; 7 bases map to TRBD2. There are 12 residues in the CDR3. CDR1 and CDR2 (germline): SEHNR, FQNEAQ (reference sequence). This CDR3 reads CSGGEGYNEQFF. The DNA of the CDR3 is TGTTCCGGCGGGGAGGGCTACAATGAGCAGTTCTTC.

The table lists this clone with a few counts. V gene TRBV7-9 combines with J gene TRBJ2-7; D call uncertain. CDR3 length: 12 residues. The V gene's germline CDR1 is SEHNR and CDR2 FQNEAQ (reference sequence). V lost 7 bases and J 2 bases, leaving 9 bases between the germline ends. This CDR3 reads CASTADPYEQYF. The CDR3 DNA follows: TGTGCCAGCACCGCGGATCCCTACGAGCAGTACTTC.

The genes are TRBV9 and TRBJ2-5; possibly TRBD2 for D (7 bases). Trimming pared 0 bases from V and 5 bases from J, leaving 17 bases between. The CDR3 has 16 amino acids. CDR1 and CDR2 (germline): SGDLS, YYNGEE. CDR3 residues: CASSVDRGRAGETQYF. CDR3 coding DNA: TGTGCCAGCAGCGTAGATAGGGGGAGGGCCGGGGAGACCCAGTACTTC.

CDR3 sequence (DNA): TGTGCCAGCAGGTCAAGATCAGGGGGCTTGAGCCAGTACTTC. Protein: CASRSRSGGLSQYF. This chain uses TRBV7-8 with TRBJ2-5, with 8 nucleotides matching TRBD1. V gave up 6 bases and J gave up 10 bases; unmatched junction bases: 13. Germline CDR1 is SGHVS and CDR2 is FQNEAQ. The CDR3 covers 14 residues.

This clone occurred a few times. As DNA, the CDR3 is TGTGCCAGCTTAGGGGCGGGAAAGTCAGATACGCAGTATTTT. Protein: CASLGAGKSDTQYF. This chain uses TRBV27 with TRBJ2-3; D perhaps matches TRBD2 (6 bases). CDR1 MNHEY and CDR2 SMNVEV come from the germline V gene (reference sequence). The germline V and J ends were trimmed by 8 bases and 4 bases, with 16 bases remaining between them. The CDR3 loop spans 14 amino acids.

About this clone itself: A junction end diverges from the germline sequence, so it may reflect a read error. The rearrangement joins TRBV4-3 to TRBJ2-7; 10 nucleotides match TRBD2. CDR1 is LGHNA, CDR2 YSLEER, per germline. The CDR3 is 16 residues long. CDR3 nucleotide sequence: TGCGCCGGCAGCCAAGATAGGACTAGCGGAACCTACGAGCAGTACTTC. Translated, it gives CAGSQDRTSGTYEQYF.

The chain joins TRBV19 to TRBJ2-6, with D maybe TRBD2 (5 bases). The V gene's germline CDR1 is LNHDA and CDR2 SQIVND (reference sequence). The CDR3 extends over 17 amino acids. The V gene lost 5 bases and the J gene lost 0 bases, with 14 bases spanning the gap. The CDR3 loop reads CASSAVPGSSGANVLTF. The CDR3 DNA sequence: TGTGCCAGTAGTGCCGTTCCTGGGAGCTCTGGGGCCAACGTCCTGACTTTC. The full variable domain, completed using reference TRBV19 and TRBJ2-6, is DGGITQSPKYLFRKEGQNVTLSCEQNLNHDAMYWYRQDPGQGLRLIYYSQIVNDFQKGDIAEGYSVSREKKESFPLTVTSAQKNPTAFYLCASSAVPGSSGANVLTFGAGSRLTVL.

The gene calls are TRBV5-4 and TRBJ2-7; the match to TRBD1 covers 7 bases. The CDR3 runs 12 residues. With 5 bases clipped from V and 4 bases from J, the junction kept 3 bases outside the gene matches. Germline values: CDR1 SGHNT, CDR2 YYREEE (reference sequence). The CDR3 protein is CASSSTGYEQYF. The DNA for the CDR3 is TGTGCCAGCAGTTCGACAGGGTACGAGCAGTACTTC.

V and J are TRBV4-3 and TRBJ1-1; TRBD1 might be the D (5 bases). The CDR3 is 14 residues long. In germline, CDR1 is LGHNA, CDR2 YSLEER. V lost 5 bases and J 1 base, leaving 11 bases between the germline ends. DNA for the CDR3: TGCGCCAGCAGCAACCGACAGAGGAACACTGAAGCTTTCTTT. Protein product: CASSNRQRNTEAFF.

With respect to this clone: The same CDR3 arises from other DNA sequences in this sample as well. The rearrangement links TRBV7-9 to TRBJ2-1, with 14 positions matching TRBD2. The trim removed 5 bases at V and 6 bases at J, leaving 6 bases unmatched. Germline V gene lookup returns CDR1 SEHNR and CDR2 FQNEAQ (reference sequence). There are 16 residues in the CDR3. This CDR3 is CASSRSGLAGVNEQFF. CDR3 sequence (DNA): TGTGCCAGCAGCCGGTCGGGACTAGCGGGAGTCAATGAGCAGTTCTTC.

This clone turned up a few times. The rearrangement links TRBV19 to TRBJ1-2; D might be TRBD1 (5 bases). Trimming pared 7 bases from V and 4 bases from J, leaving 13 bases between. The CDR3 sequence is 13 residues long. From germline, CDR1 is LNHDA and CDR2 SQIVND (reference sequence). The CDR3 DNA is TGTGCCAGTAATTCGGCGGGACCCTATGGCTACACCTTC. It is translated as CASNSAGPYGYTF.

The chain joins TRBV5-1 to TRBJ2-1; the D is unclear. The CDR3 runs to 12 residues. With 6 bases removed from V and 7 bases from J, the gap between germline ends came to 11 bases. Germline CDR1 reads SGHRS; CDR2 reads YFSETQ. The CDR3, as DNA: TGCGCCAGCAACCAGTATGATAATGAGCAGTTCTTC. Its protein product is CASNQYDNEQFF.

The chain uses TRBV18 and TRBJ2-7, with TRBD2 matching over 8 bases. The germline CDR1 and CDR2 sequences are KGHSH and LQKENI. The junction had 12 bases not matched to a gene; V was cut back by 4 bases and J by 1 base. This CDR3 region has 17 residues. The CDR3 sequence is CASSLAQSGSPSYEQYF. The CDR3 DNA follows: TGTGCCAGCTCACTTGCCCAAAGCGGGAGTCCTTCCTACGAGCAGTACTTC.

The chain joins TRBV7-2 to TRBJ2-5, with a weak D call TRBD2 (6 bases). The DNA end lines up better with TRBJ2-7; the J call may be wrong. Germline V gene data show CDR1 as SGHTA and CDR2 as FQGNSA. The CDR3 is 13 amino acids. Written as DNA, the CDR3 is TGTGCCAGCAGCCCACCTAGCGCCTACGAGCAGTACTTC. Amino acid sequence: CASSPPSAYEQYF.

In this sample, this clone turned up once. The chain combines TRBV5-4 with TRBJ1-1; 12 nucleotides line up with TRBD1. The germline CDR1 and CDR2 sequences are SGHNT and YYREEE (reference sequence). The CDR3 contains 14 residues. J lost 10 bases, V lost 5 bases, and 9 bases had no gene match. The chain's CDR3 is CASRVGTGGRVAFF. Here the CDR3 DNA reads TGTGCCAGCAGGGTCGGGACAGGGGGCCGCGTAGCTTTCTTT.

This clone appeared a single time. The chain couples TRBV4-3 to TRBJ2-1; TRBD2 aligns across 12 bases. The CDR3 runs 16 residues. Unmatched junction bases numbered 9, after V lost 3 bases and J lost 9 bases. CDR1 is LGHNA, CDR2 YSLEER, per germline. The CDR3 region has the DNA TGCGCCAGCAGCCATTTTCTAGCGGGAGGGTTTAGTGAGCAGTTCTTC. Protein sequence: CASSHFLAGGFSEQFF.

The chain combines TRBV27 with TRBJ2-2; D gene unclear. Looked up from germline, CDR1 is MNHEY and CDR2 is SMNVEV (reference sequence). Trimming removed 5 bases from V and 3 bases from J, with 10 bases in between. The CDR3 consists of 14 residues. The CDR3 region is CASSLPPYTGELFF. The CDR3 region has the DNA TGTGCCAGCAGTCTACCCCCGTACACCGGGGAGCTGTTTTTT.

This clone was detected a few times. V is TRBV30 and J is TRBJ2-3, with D perhaps TRBD2 (6 bases). Germline V lookup: CDR1 GTSNPN, CDR2 SVGIG (reference sequence). V dropped 5 bases and J dropped 0 bases, with 18 bases sitting between them. The CDR3 loop spans 16 amino acids. The CDR3 loop is CAWLRERSISTDTQYF. The CDR3 DNA sequence: TGTGCCTGGTTACGGGAGAGGAGTATTAGCACAGATACGCAGTATTTT.

The chain links TRBV28 to TRBJ2-7, with 9 bases that match TRBD2. The CDR3 length is 15 residues. V was pared by 6 bases and J by 0 bases, with 6 bases of the junction left unmatched. Per germline, CDR1 MDHEN and CDR2 SYDVKM. CDR3 sequence reads: CASRTSGKISYEQYF. CDR3 DNA: TGTGCCAGCAGGACTAGCGGAAAAATCTCCTACGAGCAGTACTTC.